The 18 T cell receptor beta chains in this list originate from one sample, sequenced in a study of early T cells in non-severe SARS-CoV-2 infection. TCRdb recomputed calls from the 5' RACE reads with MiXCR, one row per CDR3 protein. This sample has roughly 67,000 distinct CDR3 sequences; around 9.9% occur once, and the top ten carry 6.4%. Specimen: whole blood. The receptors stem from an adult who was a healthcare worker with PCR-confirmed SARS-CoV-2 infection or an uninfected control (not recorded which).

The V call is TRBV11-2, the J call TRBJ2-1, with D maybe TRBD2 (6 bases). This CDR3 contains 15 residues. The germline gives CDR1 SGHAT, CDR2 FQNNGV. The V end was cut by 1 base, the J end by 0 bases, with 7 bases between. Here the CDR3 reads CASSLGLDSYNEQFF. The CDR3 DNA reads TGTGCCAGCAGCTTAGGACTAGACTCCTACAATGAGCAGTTCTTC.

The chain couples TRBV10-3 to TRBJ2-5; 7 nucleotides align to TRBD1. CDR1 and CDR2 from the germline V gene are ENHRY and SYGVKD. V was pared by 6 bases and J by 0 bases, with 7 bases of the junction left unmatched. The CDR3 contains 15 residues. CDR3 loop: CAIRRGDRDQETQYF. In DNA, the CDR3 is TGTGCCATCAGGAGGGGTGACAGGGACCAAGAGACCCAGTACTTC.

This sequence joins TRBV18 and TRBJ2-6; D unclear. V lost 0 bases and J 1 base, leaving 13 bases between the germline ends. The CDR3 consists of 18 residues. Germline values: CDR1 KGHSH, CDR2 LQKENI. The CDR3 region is CASSPPPGWVSGANVLTF. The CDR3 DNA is TGTGCCAGCTCACCACCTCCCGGCTGGGTATCTGGGGCCAACGTCCTGACTTTC.

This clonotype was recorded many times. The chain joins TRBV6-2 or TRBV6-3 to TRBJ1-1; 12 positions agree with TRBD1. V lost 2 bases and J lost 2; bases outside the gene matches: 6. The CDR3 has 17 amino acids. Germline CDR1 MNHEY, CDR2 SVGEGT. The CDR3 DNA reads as TGTGCCAGCAGTTACCCGGGACAGGGGGCGCGAAACACTGAAGCTTTCTTT. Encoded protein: CASSYPGQGARNTEAFF.

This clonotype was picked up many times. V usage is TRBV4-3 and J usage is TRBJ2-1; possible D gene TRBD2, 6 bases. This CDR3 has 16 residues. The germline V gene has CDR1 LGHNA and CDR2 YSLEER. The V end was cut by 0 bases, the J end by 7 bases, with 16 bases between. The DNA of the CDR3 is TGCGCCAGCAGCCAAGATGCGTCAGGGAGGCTAAATGAGCAGTTCTTC. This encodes CASSQDASGRLNEQFF.

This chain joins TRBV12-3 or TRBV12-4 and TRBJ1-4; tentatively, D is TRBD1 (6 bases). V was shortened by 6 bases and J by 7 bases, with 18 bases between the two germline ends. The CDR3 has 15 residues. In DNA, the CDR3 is TGTGCCAGCAGCCCGCGCTTTGGGACACGTGAAAAACTGTTTTTT. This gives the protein CASSPRFGTREKLFF.

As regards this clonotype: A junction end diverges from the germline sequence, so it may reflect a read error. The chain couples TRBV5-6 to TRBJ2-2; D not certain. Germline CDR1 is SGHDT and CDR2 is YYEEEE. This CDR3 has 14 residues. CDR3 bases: TGTGTCAGCAGCTTGGAAGGGAAGCCCGGGGAGCTGTTTTTT. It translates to CVSSLEGKPGELFF. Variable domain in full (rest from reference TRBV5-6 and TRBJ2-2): DAGVTQSPTHLIKTRGQQVTLRCSPKSGHDTVSWYQQALGQGPQFIFQYYEEEERQRGNFPDRFSGHQFPNYSSELNVNALLLGDSALYLCVSSLEGKPGELFFGEGSRLTVL.

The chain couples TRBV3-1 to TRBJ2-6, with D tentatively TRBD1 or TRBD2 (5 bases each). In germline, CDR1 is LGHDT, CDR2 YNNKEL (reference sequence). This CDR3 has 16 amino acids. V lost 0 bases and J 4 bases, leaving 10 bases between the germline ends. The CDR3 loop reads CASSQEMGTGANVLTF. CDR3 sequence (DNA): TGTGCCAGCAGCCAAGAAATGGGGACCGGGGCCAACGTCCTGACTTTC.

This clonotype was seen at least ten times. Here the CDR3 reads CASSSSQETQYF. Here the CDR3 DNA reads TGTGCCAGCAGCTCCTCTCAAGAGACCCAGTACTTC. The genes are TRBV7-2 and TRBJ2-5; no firm D call. The CDR3 length is 12 residues. V was cut by 4 bases and J by 2 bases, with 5 bases left in between. The germline CDR1 and CDR2 sequences are SGHTA and FQGNSA.

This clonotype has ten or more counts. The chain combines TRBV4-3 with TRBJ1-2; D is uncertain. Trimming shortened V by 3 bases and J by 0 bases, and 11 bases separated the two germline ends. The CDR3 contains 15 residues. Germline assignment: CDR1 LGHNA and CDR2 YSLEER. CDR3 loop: CASSHSIRSNYGYTF. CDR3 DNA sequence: TGCGCCAGCAGCCACTCAATACGGTCTAACTATGGCTACACCTTC.

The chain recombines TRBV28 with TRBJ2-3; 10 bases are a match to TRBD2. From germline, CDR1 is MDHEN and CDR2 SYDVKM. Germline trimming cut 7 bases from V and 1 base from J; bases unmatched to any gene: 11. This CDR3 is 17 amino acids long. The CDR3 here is CASIPLAGEGGTDTQYF. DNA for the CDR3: TGTGCCAGCATCCCTCTAGCGGGAGAAGGGGGCACAGATACGCAGTATTTT.

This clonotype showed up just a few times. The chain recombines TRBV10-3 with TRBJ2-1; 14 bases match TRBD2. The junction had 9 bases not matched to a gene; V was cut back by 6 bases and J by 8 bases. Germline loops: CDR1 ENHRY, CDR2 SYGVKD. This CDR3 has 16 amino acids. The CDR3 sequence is CAIREPGLAGADEQFF. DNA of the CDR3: TGTGCCATCAGGGAACCGGGACTAGCGGGAGCAGATGAGCAGTTCTTC.

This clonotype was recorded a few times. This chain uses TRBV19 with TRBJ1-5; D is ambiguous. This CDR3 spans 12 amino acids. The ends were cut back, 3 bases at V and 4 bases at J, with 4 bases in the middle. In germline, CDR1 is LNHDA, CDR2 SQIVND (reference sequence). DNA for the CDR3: TGTGCCAGTAGTATCCTTAATCAGCCCCAGCATTTT. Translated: CASSILNQPQHF.

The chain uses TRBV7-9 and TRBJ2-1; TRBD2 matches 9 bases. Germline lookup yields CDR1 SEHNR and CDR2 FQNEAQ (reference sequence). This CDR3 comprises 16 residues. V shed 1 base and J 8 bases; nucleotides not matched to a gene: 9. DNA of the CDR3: TGTGCCAGCAGCTTAGGTTTAGCGGGAGTAACCCATGAGCAGTTCTTC. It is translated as CASSLGLAGVTHEQFF.

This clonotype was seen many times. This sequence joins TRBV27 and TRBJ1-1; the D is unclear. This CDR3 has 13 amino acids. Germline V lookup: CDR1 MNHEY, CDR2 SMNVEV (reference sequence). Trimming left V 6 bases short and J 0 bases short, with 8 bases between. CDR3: CASSFEMNTEAFF. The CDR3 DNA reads TGTGCCAGCAGCTTTGAGATGAACACTGAAGCTTTCTTT.

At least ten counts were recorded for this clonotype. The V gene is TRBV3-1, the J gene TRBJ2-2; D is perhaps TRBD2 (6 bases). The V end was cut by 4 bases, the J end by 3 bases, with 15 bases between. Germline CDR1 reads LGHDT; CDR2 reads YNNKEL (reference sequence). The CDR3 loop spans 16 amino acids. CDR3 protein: CASSPSGTSDTGELFF. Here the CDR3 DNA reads TGTGCCAGCAGCCCCTCCGGGACTTCAGACACCGGGGAGCTGTTTTTT.

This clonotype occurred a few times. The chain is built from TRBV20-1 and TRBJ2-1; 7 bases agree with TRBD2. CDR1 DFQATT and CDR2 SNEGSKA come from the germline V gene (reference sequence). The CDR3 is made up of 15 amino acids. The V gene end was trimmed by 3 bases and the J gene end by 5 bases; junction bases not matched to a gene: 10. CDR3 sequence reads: CSARLLASGNNEQFF. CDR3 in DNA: TGCAGTGCTAGGTTATTAGCTAGCGGAAACAATGAGCAGTTCTTC.

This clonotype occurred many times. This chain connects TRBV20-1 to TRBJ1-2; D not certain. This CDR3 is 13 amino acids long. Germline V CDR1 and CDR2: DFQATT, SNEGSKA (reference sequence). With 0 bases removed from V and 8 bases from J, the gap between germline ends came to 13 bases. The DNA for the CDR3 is TGCAGTGCTAGAGATTTTAAAGGAGGAGGCTACACCTTC. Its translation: CSARDFKGGGYTF.